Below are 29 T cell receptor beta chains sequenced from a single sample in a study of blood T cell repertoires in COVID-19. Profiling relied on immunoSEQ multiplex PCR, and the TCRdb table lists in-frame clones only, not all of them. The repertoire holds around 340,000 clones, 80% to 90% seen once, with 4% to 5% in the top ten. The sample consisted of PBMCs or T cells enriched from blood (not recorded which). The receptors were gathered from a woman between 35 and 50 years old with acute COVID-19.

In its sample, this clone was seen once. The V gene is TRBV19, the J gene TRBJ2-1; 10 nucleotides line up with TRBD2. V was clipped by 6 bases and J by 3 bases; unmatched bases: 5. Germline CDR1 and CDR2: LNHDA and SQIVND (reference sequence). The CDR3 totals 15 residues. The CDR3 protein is CASRDGLADYNEQFF. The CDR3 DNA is TGTGCCAGTAGGGACGGACTAGCGGACTACAATGAGCAGTTCTTC. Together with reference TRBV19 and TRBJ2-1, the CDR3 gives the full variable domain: DGGITQSPKYLFRKEGQNVTLSCEQNLNHDAMYWYRQDPGQGLRLIYYSQIVNDFQKGDIAEGYSVSREKKESFPLTVTSAQKNPTAFYLCASRDGLADYNEQFFGPGTRLTVL.

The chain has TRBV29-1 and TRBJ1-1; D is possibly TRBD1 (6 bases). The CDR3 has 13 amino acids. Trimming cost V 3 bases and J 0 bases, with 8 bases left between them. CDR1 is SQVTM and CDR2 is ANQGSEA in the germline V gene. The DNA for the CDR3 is TGCAGCGTTGACGGACAGATGAACACTGAAGCTTTCTTT. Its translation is CSVDGQMNTEAFF.

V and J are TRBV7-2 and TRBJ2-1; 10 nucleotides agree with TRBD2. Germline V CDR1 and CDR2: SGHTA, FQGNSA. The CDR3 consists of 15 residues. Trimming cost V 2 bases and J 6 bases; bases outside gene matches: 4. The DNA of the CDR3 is TGTGCCAGCAGCTTATATGCTAGCGGGAGCAATGAGCAGTTCTTC. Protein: CASSLYASGSNEQFF.

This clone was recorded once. CDR3 nucleotide sequence: TGCGCCAGCAGAAAGGGACAGGGGGACCTATATGATTCACCCCTCCACTTT. Residues: CASRKGQGDLYDSPLHF. The gene calls are TRBV5-1 and TRBJ1-6; 11 bases map to TRBD1. This CDR3 is built from 17 residues. V lost 5 bases, J lost 8 bases, and 12 bases stayed unmatched. Germline V CDR1 and CDR2: SGHRS, YFSETQ.

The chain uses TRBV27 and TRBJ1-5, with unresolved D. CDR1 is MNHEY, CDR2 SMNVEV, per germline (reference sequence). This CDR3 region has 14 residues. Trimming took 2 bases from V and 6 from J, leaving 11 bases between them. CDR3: CASSLRQDTQPQHF. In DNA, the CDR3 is TGTGCCAGCAGTTTAAGGCAAGACACTCAGCCCCAGCATTTT.

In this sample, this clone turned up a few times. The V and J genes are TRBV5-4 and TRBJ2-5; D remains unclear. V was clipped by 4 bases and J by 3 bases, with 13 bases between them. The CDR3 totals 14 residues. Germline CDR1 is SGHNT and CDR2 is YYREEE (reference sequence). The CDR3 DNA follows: TGTGCCAGCAGCCAGGTGCGTCGGAAAGAGACCCAGTACTTC. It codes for CASSQVRRKETQYF.

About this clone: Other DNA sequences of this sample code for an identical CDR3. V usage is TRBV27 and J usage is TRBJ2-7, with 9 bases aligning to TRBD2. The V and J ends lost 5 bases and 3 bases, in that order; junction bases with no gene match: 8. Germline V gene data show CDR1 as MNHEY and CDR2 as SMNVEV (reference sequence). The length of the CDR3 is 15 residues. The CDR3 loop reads CASSRAGLAGYEQYF. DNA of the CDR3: TGTGCCAGCAGTCGGGCGGGACTAGCCGGCTACGAGCAGTACTTC.

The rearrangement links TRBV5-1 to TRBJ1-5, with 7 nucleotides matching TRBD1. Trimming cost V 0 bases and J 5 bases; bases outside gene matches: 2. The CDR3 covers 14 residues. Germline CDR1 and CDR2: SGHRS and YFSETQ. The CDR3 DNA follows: TGCGCCAGCAGCTTGGAGGGGGCTCATCAGCCCCAGCATTTT. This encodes CASSLEGAHQPQHF.

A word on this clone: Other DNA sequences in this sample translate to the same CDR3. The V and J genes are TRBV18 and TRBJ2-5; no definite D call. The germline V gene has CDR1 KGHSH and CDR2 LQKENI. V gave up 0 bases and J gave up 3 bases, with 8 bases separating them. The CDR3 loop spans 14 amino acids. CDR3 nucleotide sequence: TGTGCCAGCTCACCACCTAGCCAGAAAGAGACCCAGTACTTC. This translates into CASSPPSQKETQYF.

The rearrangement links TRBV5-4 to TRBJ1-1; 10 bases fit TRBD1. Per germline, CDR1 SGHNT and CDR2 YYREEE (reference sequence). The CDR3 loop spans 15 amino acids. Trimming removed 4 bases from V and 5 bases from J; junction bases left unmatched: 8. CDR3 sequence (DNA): TGTGCCAGCAGCGCGGGACAGGGGCCGGGGACTGAAGCTTTCTTT. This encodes CASSAGQGPGTEAFF.

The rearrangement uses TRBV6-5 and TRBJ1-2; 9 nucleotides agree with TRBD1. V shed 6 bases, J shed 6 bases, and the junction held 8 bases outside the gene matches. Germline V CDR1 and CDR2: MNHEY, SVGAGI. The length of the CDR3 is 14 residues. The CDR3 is CASRSTGTGNGYTF. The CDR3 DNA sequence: TGTGCCAGCAGGTCCACCGGGACAGGGAATGGCTACACCTTC.

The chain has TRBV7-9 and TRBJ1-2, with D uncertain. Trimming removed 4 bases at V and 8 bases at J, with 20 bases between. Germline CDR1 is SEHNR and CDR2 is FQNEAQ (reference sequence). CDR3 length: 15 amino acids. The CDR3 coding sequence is TGTGCCAGCAGCTCCTCGGGAGCGAAGTTTATGGGCTACACCTTC. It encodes CASSSSGAKFMGYTF.

The CDR3 coding sequence is TGTGCCAGCAGTGTCGAACGGGGGAGGGGCGGGAATGAGCAGTTCTTC. Protein sequence: CASSVERGRGGNEQFF. The V and J genes are TRBV6-1 and TRBJ2-1; TRBD2 matches at 7 bases. Germline V gives CDR1 MNHNS, CDR2 SASEGT. The CDR3 is 16 residues long. With 4 bases clipped from V and 7 bases from J, the junction kept 13 bases outside the gene matches.

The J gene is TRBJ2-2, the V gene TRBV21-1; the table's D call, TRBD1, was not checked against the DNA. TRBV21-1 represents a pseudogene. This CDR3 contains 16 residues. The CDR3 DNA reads TGTGCCAGCAGCAAGGCTCGACAGGGGGTCGCCGGGGAGCTGTTTTTT. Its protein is CASSKARQGVAGELFF.

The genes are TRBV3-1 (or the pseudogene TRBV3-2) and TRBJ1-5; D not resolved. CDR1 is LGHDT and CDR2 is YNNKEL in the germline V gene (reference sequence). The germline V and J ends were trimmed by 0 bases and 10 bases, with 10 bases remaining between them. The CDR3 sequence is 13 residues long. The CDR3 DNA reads TGTGCCAGCAGCCAAGATCGACAAACCCCCCAGCATTTT. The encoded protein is CASSQDRQTPQHF.

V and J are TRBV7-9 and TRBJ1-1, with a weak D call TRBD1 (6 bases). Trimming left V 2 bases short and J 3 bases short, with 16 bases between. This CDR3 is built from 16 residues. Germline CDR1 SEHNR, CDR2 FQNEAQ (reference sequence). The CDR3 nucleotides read TGTGCCAGCAGCTTATGGACAGTATTAGGGGACACTGAAGCTTTCTTT. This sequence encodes CASSLWTVLGDTEAFF.

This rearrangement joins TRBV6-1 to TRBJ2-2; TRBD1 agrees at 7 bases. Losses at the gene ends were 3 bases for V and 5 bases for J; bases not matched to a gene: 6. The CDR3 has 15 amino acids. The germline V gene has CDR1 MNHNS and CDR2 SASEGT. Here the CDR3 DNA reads TGTGCCAGCAGTGATCGCCAGGGGGTAACCGGGGAGCTGTTTTTT. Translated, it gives CASSDRQGVTGELFF.

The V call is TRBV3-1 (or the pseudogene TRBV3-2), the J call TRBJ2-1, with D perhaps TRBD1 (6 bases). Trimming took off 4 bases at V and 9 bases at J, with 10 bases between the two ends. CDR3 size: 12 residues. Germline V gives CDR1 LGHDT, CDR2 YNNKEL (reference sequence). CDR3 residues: CASSPGVGEQFF. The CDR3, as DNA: TGTGCCAGCAGCCCAGGGGTCGGTGAGCAGTTCTTC.

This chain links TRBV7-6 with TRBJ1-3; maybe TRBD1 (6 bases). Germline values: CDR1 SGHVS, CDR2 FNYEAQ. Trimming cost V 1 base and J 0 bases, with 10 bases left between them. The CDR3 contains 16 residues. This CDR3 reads CASSLDRASSGNTIYF. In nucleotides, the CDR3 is TGTGCCAGCAGCTTAGACAGGGCCAGCTCTGGAAACACCATATATTTT.

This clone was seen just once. This CDR3 is CASSPYTSGRAGEQFF. The CDR3 nucleotides read TGTGCCAGCAGCCCCTATACTAGCGGGAGGGCCGGTGAGCAGTTCTTC. The rearrangement joins TRBV5-4 to TRBJ2-1, with 13 positions matching TRBD2. Per germline, CDR1 SGHNT and CDR2 YYREEE (reference sequence). V shed 4 bases, J shed 9 bases, and the junction held 10 bases outside the gene matches. The CDR3 contains 16 residues.

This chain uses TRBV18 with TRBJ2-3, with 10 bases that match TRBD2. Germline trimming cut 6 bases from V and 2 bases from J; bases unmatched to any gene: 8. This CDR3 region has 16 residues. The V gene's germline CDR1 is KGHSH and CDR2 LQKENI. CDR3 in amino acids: CASSRRTSGATDTQYF. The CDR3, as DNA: TGTGCCAGCTCCCGAAGGACTAGCGGAGCCACAGATACGCAGTATTTT.

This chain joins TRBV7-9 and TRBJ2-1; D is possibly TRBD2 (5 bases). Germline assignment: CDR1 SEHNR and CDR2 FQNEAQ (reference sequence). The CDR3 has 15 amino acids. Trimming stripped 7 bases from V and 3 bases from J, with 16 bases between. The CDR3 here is CASTPKGEGYNEQFF. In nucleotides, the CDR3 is TGTGCCAGCACCCCCAAGGGTGAGGGCTACAATGAGCAGTTCTTC.

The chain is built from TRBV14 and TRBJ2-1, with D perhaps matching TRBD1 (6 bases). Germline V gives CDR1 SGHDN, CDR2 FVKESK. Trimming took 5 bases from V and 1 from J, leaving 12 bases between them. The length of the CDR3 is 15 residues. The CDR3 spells CASSGQLGSYNEQFF. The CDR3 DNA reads TGTGCCAGCAGCGGACAGCTAGGGTCCTACAATGAGCAGTTCTTC.

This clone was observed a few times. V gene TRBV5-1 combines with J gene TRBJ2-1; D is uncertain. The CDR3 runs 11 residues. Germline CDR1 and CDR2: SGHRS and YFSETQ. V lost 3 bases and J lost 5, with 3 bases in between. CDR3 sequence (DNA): TGCGCCAGCAGCTCTCACAATGAGCAGTTCTTC. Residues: CASSSHNEQFF.

CDR3 amino acids: CASSLRLAGVSEQFF. The CDR3 DNA follows: TGTGCCAGCAGCTTAAGGCTAGCGGGAGTGAGTGAGCAGTTCTTC. This rearrangement joins TRBV7-3 to TRBJ2-1; the match to TRBD2 covers 10 bases. The CDR3 extends over 15 amino acids. Germline V CDR1 and CDR2: SGHTA, FQGTGA. V shed 1 base, J shed 9 bases, and the junction held 6 bases outside the gene matches.

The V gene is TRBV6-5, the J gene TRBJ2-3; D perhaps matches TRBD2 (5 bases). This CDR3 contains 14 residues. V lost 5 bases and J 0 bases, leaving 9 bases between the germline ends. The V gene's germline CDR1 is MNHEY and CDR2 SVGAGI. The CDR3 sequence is CASSNGISTDTQYF. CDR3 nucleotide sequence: TGTGCCAGCAGTAACGGGATCAGCACAGATACGCAGTATTTT.

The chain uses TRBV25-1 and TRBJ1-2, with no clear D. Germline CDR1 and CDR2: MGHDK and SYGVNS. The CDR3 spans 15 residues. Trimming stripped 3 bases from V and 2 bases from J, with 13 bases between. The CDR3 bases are TGTGCCAGCAGTGATCAGAACCCCTTCAACTATGGCTACACCTTC. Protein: CASSDQNPFNYGYTF.

CDR3 nucleotides: TGTGCCAGCAGTTTTAACCCCGGACAGGGTCATCAGCCCCAGCATTTT. As protein: CASSFNPGQGHQPQHF. The chain links TRBV28 to TRBJ1-5, with TRBD1 identical over 8 bases. Losses at the gene ends were 3 bases for V and 5 bases for J; bases not matched to a gene: 9. CDR1 is MDHEN, CDR2 SYDVKM, per germline. The length of the CDR3 is 16 residues.

The CDR3 reads CASSYSDSLPSWQYF. The CDR3 DNA follows: TGTGCCAGCAGTTACTCGGACAGTCTCCCGTCCTGGCAGTACTTC. The chain is built from TRBV6-2 or TRBV6-3 and TRBJ2-7; D possibly corresponds to TRBD1 (6 bases). This CDR3 contains 15 residues. Trimming took 0 bases from V and 9 from J, leaving 18 bases between them. Germline CDR1 reads MNHEY; CDR2 reads SVGEGT.